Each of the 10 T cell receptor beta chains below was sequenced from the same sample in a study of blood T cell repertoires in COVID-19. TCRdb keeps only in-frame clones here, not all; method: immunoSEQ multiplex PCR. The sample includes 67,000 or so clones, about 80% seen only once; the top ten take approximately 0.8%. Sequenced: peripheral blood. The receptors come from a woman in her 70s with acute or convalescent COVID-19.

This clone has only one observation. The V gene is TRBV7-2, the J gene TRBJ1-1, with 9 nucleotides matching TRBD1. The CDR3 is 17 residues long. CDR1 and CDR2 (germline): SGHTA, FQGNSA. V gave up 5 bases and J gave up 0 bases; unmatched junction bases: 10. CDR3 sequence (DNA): TGTGCCAGCAGCCGGGGACAGGGCCAATCCATGAACACTGAAGCTTTCTTT. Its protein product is CASSRGQGQSMNTEAFF.

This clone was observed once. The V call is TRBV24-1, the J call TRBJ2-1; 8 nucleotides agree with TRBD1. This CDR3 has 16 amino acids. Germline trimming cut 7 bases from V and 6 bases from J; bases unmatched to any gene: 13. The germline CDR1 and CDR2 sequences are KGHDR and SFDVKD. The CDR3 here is CATSQAAQTGGNEQFF. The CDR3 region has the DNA TGTGCCACCAGCCAAGCGGCGCAAACAGGGGGCAATGAGCAGTTCTTC.

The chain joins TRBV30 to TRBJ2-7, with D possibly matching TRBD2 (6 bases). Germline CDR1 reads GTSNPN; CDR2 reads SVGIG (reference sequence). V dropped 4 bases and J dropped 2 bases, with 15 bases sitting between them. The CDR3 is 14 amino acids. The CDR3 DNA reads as TGTGCCTGGATGCGCGGAGGGATAGCCTACGAGCAGTACTTC. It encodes CAWMRGGIAYEQYF.

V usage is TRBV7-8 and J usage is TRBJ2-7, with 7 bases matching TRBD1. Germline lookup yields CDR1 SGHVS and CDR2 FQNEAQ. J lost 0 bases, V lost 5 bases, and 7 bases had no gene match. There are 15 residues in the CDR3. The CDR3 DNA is TGTGCCAGCAGCCCTCACGACAGGGCCTCCTACGAGCAGTACTTC. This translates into CASSPHDRASYEQYF.

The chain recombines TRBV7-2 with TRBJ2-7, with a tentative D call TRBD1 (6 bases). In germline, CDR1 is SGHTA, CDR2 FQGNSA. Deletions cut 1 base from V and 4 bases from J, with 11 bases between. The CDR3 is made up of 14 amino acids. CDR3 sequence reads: CASSLGPQGYEQYF. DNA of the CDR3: TGTGCCAGCAGCTTAGGGCCACAGGGTTACGAGCAGTACTTC.

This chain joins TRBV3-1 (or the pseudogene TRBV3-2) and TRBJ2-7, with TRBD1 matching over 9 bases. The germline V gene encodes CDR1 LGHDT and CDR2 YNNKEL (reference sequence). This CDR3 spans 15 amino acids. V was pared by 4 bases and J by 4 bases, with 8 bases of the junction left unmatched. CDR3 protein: CASSLGGTGPYEQYF. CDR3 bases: TGTGCCAGCAGCCTTGGTGGGACAGGGCCTTACGAGCAGTACTTC.

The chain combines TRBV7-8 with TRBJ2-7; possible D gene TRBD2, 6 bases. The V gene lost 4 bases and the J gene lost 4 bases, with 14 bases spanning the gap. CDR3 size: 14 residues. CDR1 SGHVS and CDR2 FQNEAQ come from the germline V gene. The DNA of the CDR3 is TGTGCCAGCAGCTCCGGAGGGCCGGGGTACGAGCAGTACTTC. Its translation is CASSSGGPGYEQYF.

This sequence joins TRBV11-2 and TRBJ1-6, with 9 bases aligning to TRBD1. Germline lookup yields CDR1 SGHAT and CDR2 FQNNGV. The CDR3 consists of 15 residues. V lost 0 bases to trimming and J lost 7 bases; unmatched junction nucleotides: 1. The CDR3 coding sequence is TGTGCCAGCAGCTTAGAGGGACAGGGCAATTCACCCCTCCACTTT. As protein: CASSLEGQGNSPLHF.

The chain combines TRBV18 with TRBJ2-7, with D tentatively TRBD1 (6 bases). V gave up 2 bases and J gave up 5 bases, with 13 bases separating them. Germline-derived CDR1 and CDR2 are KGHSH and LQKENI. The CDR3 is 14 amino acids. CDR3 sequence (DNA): TGTGCCAGCTCACCAAAGCAGGGGAACCACGAGCAGTACTTC. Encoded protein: CASSPKQGNHEQYF. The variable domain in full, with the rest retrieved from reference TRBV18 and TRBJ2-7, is NAGVMQNPRHLVRRRGQEARLRCSPMKGHSHVYWYRQLPEEGLKFMVYLQKENIIDESGMPKERFSAEFPKEGPSILRIQQVVRGDSAAYFCASSPKQGNHEQYFGPGTRLTVT.

This CDR3 reads CASSSSGGTQYF. The CDR3 nucleotides are TGCGCCAGCAGCTCTAGCGGGGGGACCCAGTACTTC. V is TRBV5-1 and J is TRBJ2-5; 10 bases are shared with TRBD2. In germline, CDR1 is SGHRS, CDR2 YFSETQ. Losses at the gene ends were 3 bases for V and 7 bases for J; bases not matched to a gene: 0. The CDR3 spans 12 residues. The whole variable domain, filled in from reference TRBV5-1 and TRBJ2-5, reads KAGVTQTPRYLIKTRGQQVTLSCSPISGHRSVSWYQQTPGQGLQFLFEYFSETQRNKGNFPGRFSGRQFSNSRSEMNVSTLELGDSALYLCASSSSGGTQYFGPGTRLLVL.